The source of this T cell receptor beta chain is a study of blood T cell repertoires in COVID-19 (dated by TCRdb to the early 2020s). About the investigation overall: Collaborator samples came from the United States, Italy and Spain and covered acute and convalescent phases of COVID-19. A de-identified subject ID, COVID-19 status, age in years and sex were almost always included in the sample metadata. The repertoires were released in a freely available public database intended as a resource for research on the immune response to SARS-CoV-2. Deeply sampled blood TCRbeta repertoires from subjects exposed to, actively infected with, or recovered from COVID-19 were included in the dataset. Where HLA class I and class II types were available, the types were taken from metadata supplied by the sample provider, not from assay-based typing. The prospective study material was composed of cDNA or gDNA derived from T cells, B-cell-depleted T cells, or PBMCs. Samples were obtained from the ongoing ImmuneRACE study (first 160 participants) and from approximately 1,200 subjects provided by 6 global collaborators. Overall results and qualifications from the work: Clinical and demographic metadata were provided uncurated, with the amount varying by source and participant.

A second Seattle source provided samples from volunteer blood donors who had recovered from COVID-19. The collaborating institutions used their own protocols to collect whole blood in K2EDTA tubes. For TCRbeta analysis, collaborator samples were shipped as frozen whole blood, as isolated PBMCs, or as DNA extracted from either sample type. The germline V gene supplies CDR1 SGDLS and CDR2 YYNGEE. The CDR3 sequence holds 16 residues, the cysteine and phenylalanine included. Only CDR3 DNA remains: 48 bases, in frame from the first base. V loses 4 bases at its end and J loses 5 bases; junction bases beyond the gene matches: 13. The immunoSEQ Assay, a bias-controlled multiplex PCR, was used to amplify TCRbeta CDR3 regions from genomic DNA. The original pipeline was this. Nucleated cell counts per sample were estimated from amplification of reference gene primers within the assay. Sequence reads were collapsed and filtered to measure the absolute abundance of every unique TCRbeta CDR3 rearrangement. Productive Simpson clonality was computed per sample as the square root of Simpson's diversity index over productive rearrangements. Sourced from immuneACCESS, this table was stored by TCRdb with only in-frame sequences that have V and J called. A share of the clones is absent; for the studies checked, an unresolved V gene accounts for under half, and the remainder has no known explanation. For V, J and clone size, that table is used; D and trimming come from the DNA. The sample profile shows 250,000 to 350,000 clones; 70% to 90% of them were found once. The ten top clones hold roughly 6.5% of the sample.

Regarding this clone: This receptor's antigen is unknown. Base-call qualities are not available, and no considerably larger clone is one nucleotide away.

The specimen sequenced was peripheral blood. The origin of this receptor is a man younger than 30 who had recovered from COVID-19. The V and J genes are TRBV9 and TRBJ2-5; 8 bases in the middle match TRBD2. CDR3 region: CASSPGGGGKGETQYF. The DNA sequence is as follows: TGTGCCAGCAGCCCAGGAGGCGGGGGGAAGGGGGAGACCCAGTACTTC.